The 2 T cell receptor beta chains below were found in one sample sequenced in a study of cytomegalovirus exposure and HLA in healthy donors. Primers: 60 Vbeta forward and 13 Jbeta reverse. The table came from immunoSEQ multiplex PCR; TCRdb's copy has only in-frame clones and leaves some out. The sample lists 95,000 to 150,000 clones; about 73% were seen once. Sequenced sample: PBMCs. The receptor set was obtained from a woman aged 25 to 45 in good health and CMV-seropositive.

The V call is TRBV7-7, the J call TRBJ2-5; 15 bases map to TRBD2. This CDR3 is built from 19 residues. The junction had 12 bases not matched to a gene; V was cut back by 5 bases and J by 2 bases. Germline V gene sequence: CDR1 SSHAT, CDR2 FNYEAQ (reference sequence). The CDR3 is CASSIRPGLAGGFQETQYF. As DNA, the CDR3 is TGTGCCAGCAGCATAAGACCGGGACTAGCGGGGGGTTTTCAAGAGACCCAGTACTTC.

This clone showed up just a few times. The V and J genes are TRBV28 and TRBJ2-7; 7 nucleotides line up with TRBD1. The trim removed 6 bases at V and 2 bases at J, leaving 10 bases unmatched. The CDR3 spans 15 residues. Germline CDR1 is MDHEN and CDR2 is SYDVKM. The CDR3 DNA follows: TGTGCCAGCAGCCCCCAACAGGGGCGGCCCTACGAGCAGTACTTC. It is translated as CASSPQQGRPYEQYF.